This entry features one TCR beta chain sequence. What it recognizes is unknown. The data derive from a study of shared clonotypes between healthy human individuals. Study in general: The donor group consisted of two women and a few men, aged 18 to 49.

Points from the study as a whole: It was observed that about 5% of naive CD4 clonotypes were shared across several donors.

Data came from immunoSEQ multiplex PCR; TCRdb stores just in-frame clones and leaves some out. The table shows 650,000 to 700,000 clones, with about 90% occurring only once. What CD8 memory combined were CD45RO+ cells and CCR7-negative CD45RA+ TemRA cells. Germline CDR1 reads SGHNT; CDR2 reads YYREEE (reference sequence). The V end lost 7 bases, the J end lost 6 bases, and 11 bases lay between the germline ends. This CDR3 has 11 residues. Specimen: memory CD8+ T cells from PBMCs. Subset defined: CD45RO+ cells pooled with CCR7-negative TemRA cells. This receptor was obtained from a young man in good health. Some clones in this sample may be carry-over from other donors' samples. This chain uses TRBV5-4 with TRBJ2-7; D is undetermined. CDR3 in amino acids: CASQKSGEQYF. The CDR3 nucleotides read TGTGCCAGCCAGAAATCGGGCGAGCAGTACTTC.